One T cell receptor (beta chain) is described in this entry. The antigen remains unidentified. T lymphocytes (CD4+ and CD8+) were sorted from PBMCs. Reverse transcribed after extraction, RNA yielded cDNA as the sequencing template. The assay was immunoSEQ multiplex PCR, and TCRdb's table has in-frame clones only and misses some. Of about 110,000 clones listed, 59% are singletons. The data are from a study of CD8+ T cells in alopecia areata. General study points: Normal skin's resident alphabeta T cells are sequenced alongside lesional scalp T cells. Lesional scalp, notably in alopecia totalis/universalis, had clonality above that of normal scalp.

The sequencing input was CD8+ T cells sorted from blood. This TCR came from a human donor in good health.

CDR3 sequence (DNA): TGTGCCAGTAATGAGGGAGGCAACACTGAAGCTTTCTTT. It codes for CASNEGGNTEAFF. The chain carries TRBV19 and TRBJ1-1; D uncertain. V was pared by 7 bases and J by 2 bases, with 11 bases between. Germline loops: CDR1 LNHDA, CDR2 SQIVND (reference sequence). The CDR3 runs 13 residues.